Here is one TCR beta chain with its context. This specimen belongs to a study of blood T cell repertoires in COVID-19. Study-wide background: Collection of acute and convalescent COVID-19 samples took place in the United States, Italy and Spain.

Authors' processing steps: From reference gene primer amplification, estimates of nucleated cell counts were derived. Clones were read by immunoSEQ multiplex PCR, and TCRdb kept only the in-frame ones, dropping some. V and J calls and clone size follow that table, whereas D and trimming were derived from the DNA. The data contain about 180,000 clones, about 85% of them singletons. Sequences were obtained from peripheral blood. This receptor was taken from an elderly woman with acute or convalescent COVID-19.

CDR3 region: CASSLARLAGGLVYEQFF. The CDR3 nucleotides read TGTGCCAGCAGCTTGGCTAGACTAGCGGGGGGGTTAGTCTATGAGCAGTTCTTC. The V call is TRBV5-6, the J call TRBJ2-1, with 14 bases that match TRBD2. The CDR3 runs 18 residues. The germline gives CDR1 SGHDT, CDR2 YYEEEE. V lost 0 bases and J lost 8; bases outside the gene matches: 10. Full variable domain (missing parts from reference TRBV5-6 and TRBJ2-1): DAGVTQSPTHLIKTRGQQVTLRCSPKSGHDTVSWYQQALGQGPQFIFQYYEEEERQRGNFPDRFSGHQFPNYSSELNVNALLLGDSALYLCASSLARLAGGLVYEQFFGPGTRLTVL.